A selection of T cell receptor beta chains follows, all from one sample in a study of blood T cell repertoires in COVID-19. Libraries were prepared by immunoSEQ multiplex PCR; TCRdb keeps only in-frame clonotypes and omits some of them. The sample has over 60,000 clones, roughly 87% seen once. Material for sequencing was peripheral blood. Every receptor here comes from a man at least 80 years old with acute or convalescent COVID-19. Both conserved end residues are part of each CDR3. A D gene is named only where the DNA matches it firmly. Clone size appears in some rows only: once, few, many, or a class for an expanded clone.

CDR3 DNA	CDR3 protein	J gene	D gene	clone size	V gene
TGCAGCGTCCCGAACAGGGTCAGCTCCTACAATGAGCAGTTCTTC	CSVPNRVSSYNEQFF	TRBJ2-1	NA	NA	TRBV29-1
TGTGCCAGCAGCTCGGACAGAAACATTCAGTACTTC	CASSSDRNIQYF	TRBJ2-4	NA	NA	TRBV14
TGCAGTGCTAGTCTTGAGGGATCGTCCACAAATCAGCCCCAGCATTTT	CSASLEGSSTNQPQHF	TRBJ1-5	NA	NA	TRBV20-1
TGTGCCAGCAGCCAAGATGGCAGCTCTGGAAACACCATATATTTT	CASSQDGSSGNTIYF	TRBJ1-3	NA	NA	TRBV14
TGTGCCACACAAGGACAATCGATGGGCAATGAGCAGTTCTTC	CATQGQSMGNEQFF	TRBJ2-1	NA	NA	TRBV24-1
TGCGCCAGCAGCCAAGAAGGCAGGGGGAACACCGGGGAGCTGTTTTTT	CASSQEGRGNTGELFF	TRBJ2-2	NA	NA	TRBV4-1
TGTGCTAGTGGTTTGAATGTCGGATGGAGCTATAGCAATCAGCCCCAGCATTTT	CASGLNVGWSYSNQPQHF	TRBJ1-5	NA	NA	TRBV12-5
TGCGCCAGCAGCTCTGGGGCAGTAGGGCTAACTAATGAAAAACTGTTTTTT	CASSSGAVGLTNEKLFF	TRBJ1-4	NA	few	TRBV5-1
TGCGCCAGCAGCCGAAGACAGGGCAGCTACGAGCAGTACTTC	CASSRRQGSYEQYF	TRBJ2-7	TRBD1	NA	TRBV5-1
TGTGCCTGGAGTGTAAACAGCTATGGCTACACCTTC	CAWSVNSYGYTF	TRBJ1-2	NA	NA	TRBV30
TGTGCCAGCAGTTACCTTACTAGCGGGAGCTACTATGAGCAGTTCTTC	CASSYLTSGSYYEQFF	TRBJ2-1	TRBD2	NA	TRBV6-6
TGTGCCAGCAGCTTTGACTATCAAAGTGCAGGGGCCAACGTCCTGACTTTC	CASSFDYQSAGANVLTF	TRBJ2-6	NA	NA	TRBV7-3
TGTGCCAGCAGCCAAGTGCGGTATGGACTAGTACCTCGGACCGGGGAGCTGTTTTTT	CASSQVRYGLVPRTGELFF	TRBJ2-2	TRBD2	NA	TRBV3-1/TRBV3-2
TGTGCCAGCATCCCACGGGGGAACACTGAAGCTTTCTTT	CASIPRGNTEAFF	TRBJ1-1	NA	NA	TRBV12-3/TRBV12-4
TGTGCCAGCAGTGACCTGCCGGGACAGGGGTTTACTGGCTACACCTTC	CASSDLPGQGFTGYTF	TRBJ1-2	TRBD1	NA	TRBV6-1
TGTGCCAGCAGCCCCATGGGGGCAACTGAAGCTTTCTTT	CASSPMGATEAFF	TRBJ1-1	NA	NA	TRBV7-3
TGTGCCAGCAGCGTAGAGGCGGGAAATGGAAACACCATATATTTT	CASSVEAGNGNTIYF	TRBJ1-3	NA	NA	TRBV9